This passage covers 6 T cell receptor beta chains from one sample sequenced in a study of CXCR3-negative and CXCR3-positive naive CD8 T cells. Study-wide findings and caveats: Naive CXCR3-positive cells had TRB CDR3s more hydrophobic than those of CXCR3-negative naive cells.

No antigen has been identified for these receptors. Libraries of TRB cDNA were made by 5' RACE and carried UMIs. From the 5' RACE reads, TCRdb lists one entry per CDR3 protein and no DNA. In total, the table holds 140,000 to 150,000 distinct CDR3 sequences. The sample comprised naive CXCR3+ CD8+ T cells from blood. Regarding subset: CD45RO-CCR7+CD27+CD95- naive CD8+ T cells expressing CXCR3 (TNR3+). These receptors originate from a human donor in good health. Some clones in this sample may be carry-over from other donors' samples.

The chain links TRBV6-5 to TRBJ2-5; the D gene TCRdb calls, TRBD2, cannot be checked with no DNA. The CDR3 sequence is 13 residues long. Germline CDR1 and CDR2: MNHEY and SVGAGI. Here the CDR3 reads CASSTWASETQYF.

V gene TRBV7-6 combines with J gene TRBJ1-1. This CDR3 region has 14 residues. CDR1 and CDR2 (germline): SGHVS, FNYEAQ. This CDR3 is CASSLAEENTGAFF.

This chain uses TRBV7-9 with TRBJ1-1; TCRdb outputs TRBD1, but without DNA this stays unchecked. This CDR3 is built from 14 residues. Germline CDR1 and CDR2: SEHNR and FQNEAQ (reference sequence). The chain's CDR3 is CASNVGANFAEAFF.

V and J are TRBV12-3 or TRBV12-4 and TRBJ2-7; TCRdb's assignment of TRBD1 cannot be checked, as there is no DNA. The CDR3 runs 13 residues. The CDR3 reads CASSFQGNHEQYF.

The rearrangement uses TRBV5-6 and TRBJ1-2; TCRdb's assignment of TRBD1 cannot be checked, as there is no DNA. CDR1 and CDR2 from the germline V gene are SGHDT and YYEEEE. This CDR3 is 14 amino acids long. CDR3 protein: CASSFRRDDYGYTF. The variable domain in full, completed from reference TRBV5-6 and TRBJ1-2, reads DAGVTQSPTHLIKTRGQQVTLRCSPKSGHDTVSWYQQALGQGPQFIFQYYEEEERQRGNFPDRFSGHQFPNYSSELNVNALLLGDSALYLCASSFRRDDYGYTFGSGTRLTVV.

This chain joins TRBV7-3 and TRBJ2-1; TCRdb calls TRBD2, which cannot be checked without DNA. Germline V lookup: CDR1 SGHTA, CDR2 FQGTGA. The CDR3 runs 16 residues. The CDR3 is CASSLGLAGGPYEQFF.